These T cell receptor beta chains were read from a single sample in a study of vaccination effects on CD4 cells after COVID-19. No cognate antigen is known for these TCRs. The data were produced by immunoSEQ multiplex PCR, yet TCRdb's version contains in-frame clones alone and is incomplete. The sample includes 20,000 to 30,000 clones, approximately 80% seen only once; the top ten take 15% to 20%. The material was CD4+ T cells from PBMCs cultured with HCoV-NL63 spike peptides, obtained before COVID-19 vaccination. These receptors were taken from a human donor who had a prior SARS-CoV-2 infection. Each CDR3 is given with its conserved first and last residue. Fields, in order: V gene, D gene, J gene, clone size, CDR3 DNA, CDR3 protein. D genes are given only for firm matches. Clone sizes are given selectively: once, few, many, or a class where the clone is expanded.

>TRBV30|TRBD2|TRBJ2-7|.
TGTGCCTGGAGTCGCGGGACTAGCGGGATATTGGGGCCCTACGAGCAGTACTTC
CAWSRGTSGILGPYEQYF
>TRBV7-9|.|TRBJ2-1|.
TGTGCCAGCAGCTTAGATGGGGCCTACAATGAGCAGTTCTTC
CASSLDGAYNEQFF
>TRBV20-1|.|TRBJ1-5|.
TGCAGTGCTATTGACAGATCCCTTACGTGGAATCAGCCCCAGCATTTT
CSAIDRSLTWNQPQHF
>TRBV7-2|TRBD1|TRBJ2-5|.
TGTGCCAGCAGCTTGGCCGGGACAGGGCAAGAGACCCAGTACTTC
CASSLAGTGQETQYF
>TRBV19|.|TRBJ1-1|.
TGTGCCAGTAGTACTGGTCGTACCTGGGACACTGAAGCTTTCTTT
CASSTGRTWDTEAFF
>TRBV7-9|TRBD1|TRBJ2-3|once
TGTGCCAGCAGCTTAGCCTGGGGACAGAGCACAGATACGCAGTATTTT
CASSLAWGQSTDTQYF
>TRBV15|.|TRBJ1-4|.
TGTGCCACCTCAACAGTAACTAATGAAAAACTGTTTTTT
CATSTVTNEKLFF
>TRBV7-2|.|TRBJ2-3|.
TGTGCCAGCAGCTTCGAGGCGGGACCCACTGATACGCAGTATTTT
CASSFEAGPTDTQYF
>TRBV13|.|TRBJ2-5|.
TGTGCCAGCAGCTTAGGGTACGGAGAGACCCAGTACTTC
CASSLGYGETQYF
>TRBV6-6|TRBD1|TRBJ2-3|.
TGTGCCAGCCGGACACAGGGGGCAGATACGCAGTATTTT
CASRTQGADTQYF
>TRBV29-1|.|TRBJ2-6|.
TGCAGCGTTGATGGGGGAATCGATCACTCTGGGGCCAACGTCCTGACTTTC
CSVDGGIDHSGANVLTF
>TRBV5-6|.|TRBJ2-5|.
TGTGCCAGCAGCTTGGGAATTACTATAGAGACCCAGTACTTC
CASSLGITIETQYF
>TRBV5-1|TRBD2|TRBJ2-3|.
TGCGCCAGCAGCTTCGCGGGAGACGGCACAGATACGCAGTATTTT
CASSFAGDGTDTQYF
>TRBV1|.|TRBJ2-7|.
TGCACCAGCAGCCAAGTAGTACGGATCTACGAGCAGTACTTC
CTSSQVVRIYEQYF
>TRBV12-5|.|TRBJ2-2|.
TGTGCTAGTGGTTTGGTAAGACAGGTGCACACCGGGGAGCTGTTTTTT
CASGLVRQVHTGELFF
>TRBV5-4|TRBD2|TRBJ2-1|few
TGTGCCAGCAGCTTGATAGCGGGACGGATGTCTGAGCAGTTCTTC
CASSLIAGRMSEQFF
>TRBV7-2|.|TRBJ1-5|.
TGTGCCAGCAGCGATTGGAGTTTTAGCAATCAGCCCCAGCATTTT
CASSDWSFSNQPQHF
>TRBV5-1|TRBD1|TRBJ1-1|.
TGCGCCAGCAGCTCTGGACAGGGTTTGAACACTGAAGCTTTCTTT
CASSSGQGLNTEAFF
>TRBV5-6|.|TRBJ1-4|many
TGTGCCAGCAGCCGAGGGATAAGATCGACTAATGAAAAACTGTTTTTT
CASSRGIRSTNEKLFF
>TRBV12-3/TRBV12-4|.|TRBJ2-3|.
TGTGCCAGCAGCCTGACTAGCACAGATACGCAGTATTTT
CASSLTSTDTQYF
>TRBV5-1|TRBD1|TRBJ2-7|.
TGCGCCAGCAGCTTACCGACAGGGGGCGCTTCCTACGAGCAGTACTTC
CASSLPTGGASYEQYF
>TRBV6-6|TRBD2|TRBJ2-1|.
TGTGCCAGCAGTTACTCTTCGGGGGGAGGAAATGAGCAGTTCTTC
CASSYSSGGGNEQFF
>TRBV3-1/TRBV3-2|.|TRBJ2-7|.
TGTGCCAGCAGCCAATACGAGGAATACGGCGAGCAGTACTTC
CASSQYEEYGEQYF
>TRBV5-1|.|TRBJ1-3|.
TGCGCCAGCAGAAAGGACGCTTTCTCTGGAAACACCATATATTTT
CASRKDAFSGNTIYF
>TRBV10-3|.|TRBJ2-2|.
TGTGCCATCAGTAGCCCGACAGCGAACACCGGGGAGCTGTTTTTT
CAISSPTANTGELFF
>TRBV9|TRBD2|TRBJ2-6|.
TGTGCCAGCAGCGGGGGAGGGGCTAGCGGGAGGGTATCCTCTGGGGCCAACGTCCTGACTTTC
CASSGGGASGRVSSGANVLTF
>TRBV6-2/TRBV6-3|.|TRBJ1-5|few
TGTGCCAGCAGTTATTTACAGGATAATCAGCCCCAGCATTTT
CASSYLQDNQPQHF
>TRBV12-5|.|TRBJ1-1|few
TGTGCTAGTGGTTTGGTTATAGGGGCTTTGAACACTGAAGCTTTCTTT
CASGLVIGALNTEAFF
>TRBV7-6|.|TRBJ2-5|.
TGTGCCAGCAGCTTAGATGGGGGAAAGGAGACCCAGTACTTC
CASSLDGGKETQYF
>TRBV30|.|TRBJ1-1|.
TGTGCCTGGAGTGTCTACCGAACAAACACTGAAGCTTTCTTT
CAWSVYRTNTEAFF
>TRBV7-6|TRBD1|TRBJ1-2|.
TGTGCCAGCGGGTTCGACAGGGGTGGAGGCTACACCTTC
CASGFDRGGGYTF
>TRBV6-5|TRBD1|TRBJ2-1|.
TGTGCCAGCAGACGCGGACAGGGGATGTGGAATGAGCAGTTCTTC
CASRRGQGMWNEQFF
>TRBV7-9|.|TRBJ1-2|.
TGTGCCAGCAGCTTATCCGTAAGCTATGGCTACACCTTC
CASSLSVSYGYTF
>TRBV24-1|.|TRBJ2-3|few
TGTGCCGCCTCCAGCCCTGGCACAGATACGCAGTATTTT
CAASSPGTDTQYF
>TRBV7-9|.|TRBJ1-2|.
TGTGCCAGCAGCCCCGGACAGAACTATGGCTACACCTTC
CASSPGQNYGYTF
>TRBV7-3|.|TRBJ2-3|.
TGTGCCAGCAGCTTAACGCCGGGGACGGCAGATACGCAGTATTTT
CASSLTPGTADTQYF
>TRBV5-4|.|TRBJ2-3|.
TGTGCCAGCAGCCGGGGACGGACCCGCACAGATACGCAGTATTTT
CASSRGRTRTDTQYF
>TRBV7-9|TRBD2|TRBJ2-1|.
TGTGCCAGCAAGAATGGACTAGCTCCCAAGGGTGATGAGCAGTTCTTC
CASKNGLAPKGDEQFF
>TRBV12-5|.|TRBJ1-2|.
TGTGCTAGTGGCCAGGGGTTGGGTGGCTACACCTTC
CASGQGLGGYTF
>TRBV11-2|.|TRBJ1-1|.
TGTGCCAGCAGCTTAGAACGGGGAACAGAAGCTTTCTTT
CASSLERGTEAFF
>TRBV7-9|.|TRBJ1-3|once
TGTGCCAGCCGTCGGAACAATTGGGTTGAGGGAAACACCATATATTTT
CASRRNNWVEGNTIYF
>TRBV27|.|TRBJ2-3|.
TGTGCCAGCAGTTCCCCGGGAGCTAGCACAGATACGCAGTATTTT
CASSSPGASTDTQYF
>TRBV5-5|.|TRBJ2-7|.
TGTGCCAGCAGCTTGGCCCCTTCGCACGAGCAGTACTTC
CASSLAPSHEQYF
>TRBV5-4|TRBD1|TRBJ1-2|few
TGTGCCAGCAGAACTCAGGGGGCGAGGGGCTACACCTTC
CASRTQGARGYTF
>TRBV7-2|.|TRBJ2-5|few
TGTGCCAGCAGCTTAGGATCGCGATCAGGCCAAGAGACCCAGTACTTC
CASSLGSRSGQETQYF